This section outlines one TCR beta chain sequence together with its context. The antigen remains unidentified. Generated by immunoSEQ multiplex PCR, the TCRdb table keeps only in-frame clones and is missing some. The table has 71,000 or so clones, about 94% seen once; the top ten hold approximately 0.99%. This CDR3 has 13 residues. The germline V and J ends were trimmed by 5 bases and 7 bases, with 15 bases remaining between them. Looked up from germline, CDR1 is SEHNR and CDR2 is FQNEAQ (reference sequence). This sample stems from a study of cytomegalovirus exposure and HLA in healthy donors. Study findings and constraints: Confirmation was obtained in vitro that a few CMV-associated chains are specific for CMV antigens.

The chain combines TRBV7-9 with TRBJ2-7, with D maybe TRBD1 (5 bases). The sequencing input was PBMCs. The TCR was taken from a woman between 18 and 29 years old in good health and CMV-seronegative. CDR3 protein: CASSETQGEEQYF. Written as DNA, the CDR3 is TGTGCCAGCAGCGAGACCCAGGGCGAAGAGCAGTACTTC.